The next 16 T cell receptor delta chains were all read from a single sample in a study of gamma-delta T cells after stem cell transplantation. TCRdb used CATT to re-call clones from the RT-PCR reads. The sample yields 2,000 or so delta-chain clones, around 5.8% seen once. The sequenced sample consisted of gamma-delta T cells. Receptor source: a human donor. It is not recorded whose cells these are; they may come from a transplant donor.

Turning to this clone: At one end, the junction sequence differs from germline, possibly due to a read error. The chain joins TRDV2 to TRDJ1, with TRDD3 identical over 8 bases. Germline CDR1 is GEAIGNYY and CDR2 is EKD. The CDR3 has 18 amino acids. CDR3 protein: CACDPTGGSLKPNDRLIF. CDR3 sequence (DNA): TGTGCCTGTGACCCCACTGGGGGTTCTCTAAAACCGAACGATAGACTCATCTTT.

V usage is TRDV2 and J usage is TRDJ1, with 12 bases lining up with TRDD3. J lost 9 bases, V lost 2 bases, and 15 bases had no gene match. Germline V gives CDR1 GEAIGNYY, CDR2 EKD. This CDR3 is 17 amino acids long. This chain's CDR3 is CACDKVAGGYASSELIF. In nucleotides, the CDR3 is TGTGCCTGTGACAAGGTTGCTGGGGGATACGCATCGAGCGAACTCATCTTT.

CDR3 region: CACQHLNTDKLIF. CDR3 bases: TGTGCCTGTCAGCACCTAAACACCGATAAACTCATCTTT. This chain connects TRDV2 to TRDJ1; no clear D. V dropped 6 bases and J dropped 0 bases, with 10 bases sitting between them. CDR1 is GEAIGNYY, CDR2 EKD, per germline. The CDR3 is 13 amino acids.

Comments on this clone: The protein recorded in TCRdb matches a much larger clone and deviates from this DNA's translation at residues 3 and 4, suggesting a read error; the protein here is obtained by translating the DNA. V usage is TRDV2 and J usage is TRDJ1; D unresolved. With 8 bases removed from V and 2 bases from J, the gap between germline ends came to 17 bases. CDR1 is GEAIGNYY, CDR2 EKD, per germline. The CDR3 totals 14 residues. The CDR3 DNA reads TGTGCCTATGCCATGGTCGTCCGTACCGATAAACTCATCTTT. Translated, it gives CAYAMVVRTDKLIF.

This clone was seen only a few times. This may be a read error: a much more frequent sequence differs by one nucleotide. This chain links TRDV2 with TRDJ1; TRDD3 agrees at 10 bases. Germline loops: CDR1 GEAIGNYY, CDR2 EKD. The CDR3 is made up of 19 amino acids. This chain's CDR3 is CACDTVQALGDTGGDKPIF. CDR3 DNA: TGTGCCTGTGACACGGTCCAGGCATTGGGGGATACCGGCGGCGATAAACCCATCTTT.

Details on this clone: This may be a read error, as it is one base from a much larger clone. The chain carries TRDV2 and TRDJ3; 9 nucleotides match TRDD3. The CDR3 contains 19 residues. With V trimmed by 0 bases and J by 0 bases, 5 bases remained unmatched. Germline CDR1 and CDR2: GEAIGNYY and EKD. In nucleotides, the CDR3 is TGTGCCTGTGACACCCTACTGGGGGAAGGCTCCTGGGACACCCGACAGATGTTTTTC. It codes for CACDTLLGEGSWDTRQMFF.

Of note for this clone: With a much larger clone just one base away, this may be a read error. The sample contains more than one DNA sequence encoding this CDR3. The chain carries TRDV2 and TRDJ1, with 11 positions matching TRDD3. Per germline, CDR1 GEAIGNYY and CDR2 EKD. The CDR3 has 17 amino acids. CDR3 in amino acids: CACDTAGGYQYTDKLIF. CDR3 sequence (DNA): TGTGCCTGCGACACCGCTGGGGGATACCAGTACACCGATAAACTCATCTTT.

A few counts support this clone. The chain joins TRDV1 to TRDJ3; 11 bases align to TRDD3. The CDR3 is made up of 29 amino acids. The V gene end was trimmed by 4 bases and the J gene end by 0 bases; junction bases not matched to a gene: 35. Germline lookup yields CDR1 TSWWSYY and CDR2 QGS. CDR3: CALGVPSPPKGLGVGDTDQGSWDTRQMFF. In DNA form, the CDR3 reads TGTGCTCTTGGGGTACCTAGTCCACCTAAAGGGTTGGGAGTGGGGGATACGGACCAGGGCTCCTGGGACACCCGACAGATGTTTTTC.

This clone is judged medium-sized. V and J are TRDV2 and TRDJ1; TRDD3 matches at 8 bases. The V gene's germline CDR1 is GEAIGNYY and CDR2 EKD. Trimming at V came to 3 bases and at J to 5 bases, leaving 10 bases not matched to a gene. This CDR3 region has 15 residues. CDR3 coding DNA: TGTGCCTGTGACGCAATACTGGGGGCCGGAGATAAACTCATCTTT. Translating gives CACDAILGAGDKLIF.

The chain recombines TRDV2 with TRDJ1, with 13 bases aligning to TRDD3. Germline CDR1 is GEAIGNYY and CDR2 is EKD. The CDR3 is 20 amino acids. After removal of 3 bases from V and 1 base from J, the junction contained 16 bases not matched to a gene. CDR3 coding DNA: TGTGCCTGTGACCCACTGGGGGATACGCTTGCGGGGGGAGGCACCGATAAACTCATCTTT. This translates into CACDPLGDTLAGGGTDKLIF.

Notes on this clone: Translating the DNA gives a protein that differs from the TCRdb entry at residue 10; the protein shown here is that DNA translation. This sequence joins TRDV2 and TRDJ1, with 10 bases that match TRDD3. The CDR3 has 14 amino acids. Trimming removed 6 bases from V and 7 bases from J; junction bases left unmatched: 10. Germline V CDR1 and CDR2: GEAIGNYY, EKD. CDR3 sequence: CACRVLGDPAKLIF. The CDR3 bases are TGTGCCTGTCGTGTACTGGGGGATCCGGCTAAACTCATCTTT.

By proportion, this clone is medium-sized. The gene calls are TRDV2 and TRDJ3; 11 bases line up with TRDD3. This CDR3 spans 18 amino acids. V was clipped by 3 bases and J by 0 bases; unmatched bases: 3. From germline, CDR1 is GEAIGNYY and CDR2 EKD. The CDR3 nucleotides are TGTGCCTGTGACCATACTGGGGGATACTCCTGGGACACCCGACAGATGTTTTTC. It translates to CACDHTGGYSWDTRQMFF.

V usage is TRDV2 and J usage is TRDJ1; TRDD3 agrees at 7 bases. CDR1 is GEAIGNYY and CDR2 is EKD in the germline V gene. J was trimmed by 0 bases and V by 0 bases; bases with no gene match: 12. This CDR3 spans 18 amino acids. CDR3 sequence: CACDTVGDRTKYTDKLIF. The CDR3 region has the DNA TGTGCCTGTGACACCGTGGGGGACCGGACTAAGTACACCGATAAACTCATCTTT.

The gene calls are TRDV2 and TRDJ1; 9 bases fit TRDD3. The length of the CDR3 is 16 residues. Germline assignment: CDR1 GEAIGNYY and CDR2 EKD. The junction had 10 bases not matched to a gene; V was cut back by 1 base and J by 5 bases. The DNA of the CDR3 is TGTGCCTGTGACACTGTGTCTGGGGATACGCCAGATAAACTCATCTTT. Translated, it gives CACDTVSGDTPDKLIF.

In its sample, this clone is medium-sized. V is TRDV2 and J is TRDJ1; 9 positions agree with TRDD3. CDR1 GEAIGNYY and CDR2 EKD come from the germline V gene. The CDR3 length is 15 residues. V shed 3 bases and J 2 bases; nucleotides not matched to a gene: 6. This chain's CDR3 is CACDPLLGDTDKLIF. In DNA form, the CDR3 reads TGTGCCTGTGACCCGTTGCTGGGGGATACCGATAAACTCATCTTT.

The sample holds a few counts of this clone. The protein TCRdb gives is from a much larger clone and does not agree with this DNA's translation at residue 5, likely a read error; the protein shown here comes from the DNA. This sequence joins TRDV2 and TRDJ3, with D perhaps TRDD3 (5 bases). V was clipped by 3 bases and J by 2 bases, with 16 bases between them. The CDR3 totals 18 residues. Germline V gene sequence: CDR1 GEAIGNYY, CDR2 EKD. The CDR3 region is CACDAGGSVTWDTRQMFF. CDR3 nucleotides: TGTGCCTGTGACGCCGGGGGGTCCGTTACCTGGGACACCCGACAGATGTTTTTC.